The 30 T cell receptor beta chains reported below all come from one sample, sequenced in a study of regulatory T cells in long-lasting Graves disease (dated by TCRdb to the early 2020s). The time point tag for this specimen amounts to: persistent/refractory GD, antithyroid drugs over 5 years with positive TRAb. For both TCR sequencing and RNA sequencing, RNA was extracted from PBMCs using TRIzol. Library generation was performed with multiplex PCR. TCRdb lists the instrument as Illumina HiSeq 4000. To build TCR beta libraries, CDR3 regions were amplified by Arm-PCR using iRepertoire HTBI primers. The public sequencing data were trimmed at Q25 with fastp and processed into clonotypes with MiXCR by TCRdb, which kept only in-frame beta chains. All rows with the same CDR3 protein become a single entry with the most common DNA and genes. The sample table lists approximately 690,000 distinct CDR3 sequences, around 32% of them with a count of one. The biggest ten clones account for about 42% of the sample.

This sample comprised peripheral blood mononuclear cells (PBMCs), obtained when the disease was refractory, from a patient treated with antithyroid drugs. The receptors come from a female donor with Graves disease.

Comment on this clonotype: A junction end diverges from the germline sequence, so it may reflect a read error. The V gene is TRBV5-1, the J gene TRBJ2-2; perhaps TRBD2 as D (6 bases). The CDR3 totals 15 residues. The germline V gene encodes CDR1 SGHRS and CDR2 YFSETQ. The chain's CDR3 is CASSLKRVSAGELLF. The CDR3 nucleotides are TGCGCCAGCAGCTTAAAGCGGGTCTCCGCCGGGGAGCTGCTTTTT.

The V call is TRBV6-9, the J call TRBJ1-1; 8 positions agree with TRBD1. This CDR3 has 18 residues. The germline gives CDR1 MNHGY, CDR2 SVAAGI. The junction had 17 bases not matched to a gene; V was cut back by 7 bases and J by 1 base. Here the CDR3 DNA reads TGTGCCAGCATTTACGGGGGGCGGACAGGGCGATCGAACACTGAAGCTTTCTTT. Translated, it gives CASIYGGRTGRSNTEAFF.

This clonotype occurred many times. The junction differs from germline at one of its ends, possibly a read error. The J gene is TRBJ1-6, the V gene TRBV12-3 or TRBV12-4; D remains ambiguous. The CDR3 has 13 amino acids. In DNA, the CDR3 is TGTGCCAGCAGCTTAGCTGGGAATTCACCCCTCCACTTT. It codes for CASSLAGNSPLHF.

This clonotype was seen at least ten times. The chain carries TRBV11-2 and TRBJ1-4; 10 bases match TRBD1. The CDR3 loop spans 16 amino acids. V lost 3 bases and J lost 2; bases outside the gene matches: 3. Germline values: CDR1 SGHAT, CDR2 FQNNGV. CDR3 coding DNA: TGTGCCAGCAGCTTTGGGACAGGGGTGACTAATGAAAAACTGTTTTTT. It encodes CASSFGTGVTNEKLFF.

This clonotype was observed a few times. The chain combines TRBV11-2 with TRBJ1-4; D perhaps matches TRBD1 (6 bases). Germline V lookup: CDR1 SGHAT, CDR2 FQNNGV. Trimming took off 5 bases at V and 7 bases at J, with 14 bases between the two ends. The CDR3 loop spans 14 amino acids. As DNA, the CDR3 is TGTGCCAGCAGCAAACAGGGAGGGAGTGAAAAACTGTTTTTT. Translating gives CASSKQGGSEKLFF.

V and J are TRBV29-1 and TRBJ2-7; possible D gene TRBD1, 5 bases. Germline CDR1 and CDR2: SQVTM and ANQGSEA. V was shortened by 7 bases and J by 1 base, with 20 bases between the two germline ends. CDR3 length: 15 residues. The CDR3 DNA reads TGCAGCGCCGTAGGGGTAGGGGTTGCTTCCTACGAGCAGTACTTC. This sequence encodes CSAVGVGVASYEQYF.

This clonotype was seen only a few times. The V call is TRBV9, the J call TRBJ1-4; 9 nucleotides match TRBD1. This CDR3 contains 16 residues. From germline, CDR1 is SGDLS and CDR2 YYNGEE. J gave up 0 bases and V 2 bases, and 2 bases lay outside the gene matches. Here the CDR3 DNA reads TGTGCCAGCAGCGTGGGGACAGGGTCAACTAATGAAAAACTGTTTTTT. Amino acid sequence: CASSVGTGSTNEKLFF.

The chain uses TRBV9 and TRBJ2-7; D is perhaps TRBD1 or TRBD2 (5 bases each). V dropped 4 bases and J dropped 5 bases, with 13 bases sitting between them. Germline lookup yields CDR1 SGDLS and CDR2 YYNGEE. This CDR3 comprises 13 residues. In nucleotides, the CDR3 is TGTGCCAGCAGCACCGGGGCGGATGACGAGCAGTACTTC. Its translation is CASSTGADDEQYF.

Only a few counts were recorded for this clonotype. The chain carries TRBV19 and TRBJ2-2; TRBD1 aligns across 12 bases. This CDR3 contains 16 residues. The V gene end was trimmed by 10 bases and the J gene end by 6 bases; junction bases not matched to a gene: 12. CDR1 is LNHDA and CDR2 is SQIVND in the germline V gene (reference sequence). CDR3 DNA: TGTGCCACCCGAATCCCGGGACAGGGGGCGTCCGGGGAGCTGTTTTTT. Translated, it gives CATRIPGQGASGELFF.

Of note for this clonotype: A much larger clonotype is one base distant, so this may be a read error. V is TRBV28 and J is TRBJ2-7, with TRBD2 matching 9 bases. Germline trimming cut 4 bases from V and 3 bases from J; bases unmatched to any gene: 10. The CDR3 is 16 amino acids. The germline V gene has CDR1 MDHEN and CDR2 SYDVKM. The CDR3 DNA reads as TGTGCCAGCAGTTATGGTGCTAGCGGGACATTCTACGAGCAGTACTTC. As protein: CASSYGASGTFYEQYF.

This clonotype was counted between two and nine times. This chain connects TRBV12-3 or TRBV12-4 to TRBJ2-7; D call uncertain. CDR3 length equals 14 residues. With 2 bases removed from V and 0 bases from J, the gap between germline ends came to 8 bases. The CDR3 sequence: CASSLYDSSYEQYF. The CDR3 DNA follows: TGTGCCAGCAGTTTATATGACTCCTCCTACGAGCAGTACTTC.

This clonotype was seen at least ten times. The rearrangement uses TRBV28 and TRBJ2-7; D ambiguous. CDR1 and CDR2 (germline): MDHEN, SYDVKM. Between the trimmed V and J ends, which lost 6 bases and 3 bases, there was a span of 15 bases. CDR3 length: 14 residues. The CDR3 here is CASRSPAGDYEQYF. In nucleotides, the CDR3 is TGTGCCAGCAGATCCCCGGCAGGCGACTACGAGCAGTACTTC.

The V gene is TRBV5-5, the J gene TRBJ1-2; the match to TRBD1 covers 7 bases. CDR1 is SGHKS and CDR2 is YYEKEE in the germline V gene (reference sequence). With V trimmed by 1 base and J by 6 bases, 9 bases remained unmatched. The CDR3 has 15 amino acids. DNA of the CDR3: TGTGCCAGCAGCTTGTATCCAGGGGGAGAGGATGGCTACACCTTC. As protein: CASSLYPGGEDGYTF.

Concerning this clonotype itself: It may be a read error: a sequence one base away is much more abundant. The rearrangement uses TRBV28 and TRBJ1-4; D uncertain. CDR1 is MDHEN, CDR2 SYDVKM, per germline. Trimming took off 6 bases at V and 0 bases at J, with 8 bases between the two ends. The CDR3 is 14 residues long. The CDR3, as DNA: TGTGCCAGCAGAAGCTTTACAACTAATGAAAAACTGTTTTTT. This codes for CASRSFTTNEKLFF.

The J gene is TRBJ2-2, the V gene TRBV5-6; 10 positions match TRBD1. The length of the CDR3 is 15 residues. Germline CDR1 SGHDT, CDR2 YYEEEE. After removal of 4 bases from V and 5 bases from J, the junction contained 5 bases not matched to a gene. The CDR3 DNA reads TGTGCCAGCAGCGTGACAGGGGGCTGGACCGGGGAGCTGTTTTTT. This gives the protein CASSVTGGWTGELFF.

The chain uses TRBV3-1 and TRBJ2-5, with TRBD2 matching 9 bases. This CDR3 is 17 amino acids long. Trimming removed 4 bases from V and 5 bases from J; junction bases left unmatched: 14. Germline lookup yields CDR1 LGHDT and CDR2 YNNKEL (reference sequence). DNA of the CDR3: TGTGCCAGCAGCCCCGGGGCCCTAGCGGGAAGTGGGGAGACCCAGTACTTC. Translation: CASSPGALAGSGETQYF.

This chain joins TRBV6-2 or TRBV6-3 and TRBJ1-3, with 8 positions matching TRBD1. Germline V gene lookup returns CDR1 MNHEY and CDR2 SVGEGT. The CDR3 covers 16 residues. After removal of 5 bases from V and 0 bases from J, the junction contained 6 bases not matched to a gene. The chain's CDR3 is CASSRDRPLSGNTIYF. In DNA, the CDR3 is TGTGCCAGCAGTCGGGACAGGCCTCTCTCTGGAAACACCATATATTTT.

The genes are TRBV13 and TRBJ1-1, with 7 positions matching TRBD1. The CDR3 runs to 15 residues. V was pared by 5 bases and J by 4 bases, with 10 bases of the junction left unmatched. The germline V gene encodes CDR1 PRHDT and CDR2 FYEKMQ (reference sequence). The CDR3 loop reads CASSRIGGRSTEAFF. The CDR3 nucleotides read TGTGCCAGCAGCCGGATAGGGGGCCGAAGCACTGAAGCTTTCTTT. Looking up the rest from reference TRBV13 and TRBJ1-1 gives the full variable domain: AAGVIQSPRHLIKEKRETATLKCYPIPRHDTVYWYQQGPGQDPQFLISFYEKMQSDKGSIPDRFSAQQFSDYHSELNMSSLELGDSALYFCASSRIGGRSTEAFFGQGTRLTVV.

This clonotype has a count of ten or more. The chain employs TRBV6-2 or TRBV6-3 and TRBJ1-1, with D perhaps TRBD1 (5 bases). The CDR3 consists of 13 residues. Between the trimmed V and J ends, which lost 5 bases and 4 bases, there was a span of 11 bases. Germline V gene sequence: CDR1 MNHEY, CDR2 SVGEGT. The CDR3 region has the DNA TGTGCCAGCAGTGCTGGGGCGGGCACTGAAGCTTTCTTT. As protein: CASSAGAGTEAFF.

This clonotype was found a few times. This sequence joins TRBV19 and TRBJ2-2, with 10 bases aligning to TRBD2. Per germline, CDR1 LNHDA and CDR2 SQIVND (reference sequence). This CDR3 spans 17 amino acids. The V segment lost 3 bases and the J segment 5 bases; nucleotides outside the gene matches: 9. As DNA, the CDR3 is TGTGCCAGTAGTATTCCCGGGCTAGCGGGAGCGACCGGGGAGCTGTTTTTT. Protein sequence: CASSIPGLAGATGELFF. The full variable domain, rest sourced from reference TRBV19 and TRBJ2-2, is DGGITQSPKYLFRKEGQNVTLSCEQNLNHDAMYWYRQDPGQGLRLIYYSQIVNDFQKGDIAEGYSVSREKKESFPLTVTSAQKNPTAFYLCASSIPGLAGATGELFFGEGSRLTVL.

This clonotype was counted only a few times. The chain employs TRBV6-5 and TRBJ1-3; maybe TRBD1 (5 bases). V lost 0 bases, J lost 4 bases, and 16 bases lay in between. CDR1 and CDR2 from the germline V gene are MNHEY and SVGAGI. This CDR3 has 17 amino acids. In DNA form, the CDR3 reads TGTGCCAGCAGTTACTCGTTTTTCGGGACGGCAGGAAACACCATATATTTT. It encodes CASSYSFFGTAGNTIYF.

The chain has TRBV19 and TRBJ2-4; no clear D. The germline V and J ends were trimmed by 2 bases and 2 bases, with 13 bases remaining between them. The CDR3 consists of 16 residues. Germline V gives CDR1 LNHDA, CDR2 SQIVND (reference sequence). Here the CDR3 reads CASSIKRRTTKNIQYF. The DNA of the CDR3 is TGTGCCAGTAGTATAAAACGCAGGACGACCAAAAACATTCAGTACTTC.

This clonotype has only a few counts. The chain combines TRBV19 with TRBJ2-7, with 10 bases aligning to TRBD2. The CDR3 is 14 residues long. Germline values: CDR1 LNHDA, CDR2 SQIVND (reference sequence). V trimming: 3 bases; J trimming: 4 bases; junction bases outside the gene matches: 3. DNA of the CDR3: TGTGCCAGTAGTATTTCTAGCGGGAGTTACGAGCAGTACTTC. Translating gives CASSISSGSYEQYF.

At least ten counts were recorded for this clonotype. The chain uses TRBV27 and TRBJ1-2; a possible D gene is TRBD1 (6 bases). Germline lookup yields CDR1 MNHEY and CDR2 SMNVEV (reference sequence). V lost 4 bases, J lost 6 bases, and 9 bases lay in between. The CDR3 totals 12 residues. This CDR3 is CASSSDSHGYTF. The CDR3 DNA is TGTGCCAGCAGTTCGGACAGCCATGGCTACACCTTC.

The J gene is TRBJ1-1, the V gene TRBV28; a weak D match, TRBD1 (5 bases). CDR3 size: 17 residues. In germline, CDR1 is MDHEN, CDR2 SYDVKM. V lost 3 bases, J lost 1 base, and 18 bases lay in between. CDR3 DNA sequence: TGTGCCAGCAGTTTGGTGACCTCAGGGTCGTGGAACACTGAAGCTTTCTTT. It codes for CASSLVTSGSWNTEAFF.

For this clonotype: This may be a read error: a much more frequent sequence differs by one nucleotide. The gene calls are TRBV2 and TRBJ1-1, with D perhaps TRBD1 (5 bases). CDR3 length equals 15 residues. V dropped 6 bases and J dropped 2 bases, with 16 bases sitting between them. Germline-derived CDR1 and CDR2 are SNHLY and FYNNEI. This CDR3 reads CASRNDGAANTEAFF. Written as DNA, the CDR3 is TGTGCCAGCAGGAACGACGGGGCGGCTAACACTGAAGCTTTCTTT.

This clonotype was detected ten times or more. The chain links TRBV5-4 to TRBJ1-1; D is possibly TRBD1 (5 bases). V lost 4 bases, J lost 1 base, and 11 bases lay in between. The CDR3 runs to 14 residues. CDR1 is SGHNT, CDR2 YYREEE, per germline (reference sequence). In DNA form, the CDR3 reads TGTGCCAGCAGCCTGTCCCAGGGGAACACTGAAGCTTTCTTT. Translation gives CASSLSQGNTEAFF.

This rearrangement joins TRBV5-1 to TRBJ1-2; 10 nucleotides line up with TRBD1. J lost 7 bases, V lost 3 bases, and 9 bases had no gene match. Per the germline V gene, CDR1 is SGHRS and CDR2 is YFSETQ. The CDR3 runs to 15 residues. CDR3 in amino acids: CASSSPGQGSSGYTF. CDR3 bases: TGCGCCAGCAGCTCCCCGGGACAGGGGTCCTCTGGCTACACCTTC.

V and J are TRBV19 and TRBJ1-1; D is unclear. This CDR3 contains 13 residues. The germline CDR1 and CDR2 sequences are LNHDA and SQIVND (reference sequence). The V gene lost 5 bases and the J gene lost 1 base, with 8 bases spanning the gap. CDR3 in DNA: TGTGCCAGTAGTTCGCAGTGGAACACTGAAGCTTTCTTT. It yields the protein CASSSQWNTEAFF.

The table lists this clonotype with many counts. V gene TRBV11-2 combines with J gene TRBJ1-5; D not resolved. Trimming pared 4 bases from V and 2 bases from J, leaving 9 bases between. Germline values: CDR1 SGHAT, CDR2 FQNNGV. The CDR3 has 14 amino acids. CDR3 sequence (DNA): TGTGCCAGCAGCTCCCCCGGGCGCAATCAGCCCCAGCATTTT. Protein sequence: CASSSPGRNQPQHF.